The source of this T cell receptor (beta chain) is a study of cytomegalovirus exposure and HLA in healthy donors. The wider study: Around 80 million unique TCRs from HLA-typed donors were held in an early data release.

CDR3 length equals 14 residues. V was pared by 8 bases and J by 6 bases, with 17 bases between. Germline assignment: CDR1 MNHNY and CDR2 SVGAGI (reference sequence). The study ran its PCR with 60 Vbeta and 13 Jbeta primers. Repertoires were generated with immunoSEQ multiplex PCR, while TCRdb's copy carries only in-frame clones and drops some. The sample holds 150,000 to 200,000 clones, approximately 81% seen once. The sequenced sample consisted of PBMCs. V and J are TRBV6-6 and TRBJ2-1; tentative D call: TRBD1 (6 bases). The clonotype comes from a young man in good health and CMV-seropositive. For the CDR3, the DNA is TGTGCCAGCTGTCGACAGGCGATCTTCAATGAGCAGTTCTTC. The encoded protein is CASCRQAIFNEQFF.